The 9 T cell receptor beta chains below come from one sample, sequenced in a study of beta chain features in type 1 diabetes. Reverse transcription of all isolated RNA meant that expressed TCRB transcripts were sequenced. Assay used: immunoSEQ multiplex PCR; TCRdb lists only in-frame clones, some missing. This table holds 200,000 to 300,000 clones, around 68% found once. The sequenced sample consisted of naive CD4+ T cells from blood. Receptors were obtained from a man under 40 in good health.

V is TRBV19 and J is TRBJ2-7; no firm D call. Germline V gene sequence: CDR1 LNHDA, CDR2 SQIVND (reference sequence). V was cut by 7 bases and J by 3 bases, with 7 bases left in between. This CDR3 has 11 residues. Written as DNA, the CDR3 is TGTGCCAGTATTGGCTTCTACGAGCAGTACTTC. Translating gives CASIGFYEQYF. The variable domain in full, with the rest retrieved from reference TRBV19 and TRBJ2-7, is DGGITQSPKYLFRKEGQNVTLSCEQNLNHDAMYWYRQDPGQGLRLIYYSQIVNDFQKGDIAEGYSVSREKKESFPLTVTSAQKNPTAFYLCASIGFYEQYFGPGTRLTVT.

The J gene is TRBJ2-4, the V gene TRBV30; D possibly uses TRBD1 or TRBD2 (6 bases each). The ends were cut back, 8 bases at V and 3 bases at J, with 14 bases in the middle. Germline V gene sequence: CDR1 GTSNPN, CDR2 SVGIG (reference sequence). The length of the CDR3 is 13 residues. The CDR3 sequence: CALKGGGKNIQYF. The CDR3, as DNA: TGTGCCCTTAAAGGGGGAGGCAAAAACATTCAGTACTTC. The whole variable domain, filled in from reference TRBV30 and TRBJ2-4, reads SQTIHQWPATLVQPVGSPLSLECTVEGTSNPNLYWYRQAAGRGLQLLFYSVGIGQISSEVPQNLSASRPQDRQFILSSKKLLLSDSGFYLCALKGGGKNIQYFGAGTRLSVL.

As to this clone: Other DNA sequences in this sample translate to the same CDR3. This chain joins TRBV9 and TRBJ2-7; TRBD2 agrees at 7 bases. CDR3 length equals 15 residues. V was pared by 0 bases and J by 0 bases, with 3 bases of the junction left unmatched. CDR1 and CDR2 from the germline V gene are SGDLS and YYNGEE. CDR3: CASSVAGGSSYEQYF. The CDR3 region has the DNA TGTGCCAGCAGCGTAGCCGGCGGGAGCTCCTACGAGCAGTACTTC.

This clone was detected only a few times. This chain connects TRBV25-1 to TRBJ2-1, with 11 positions matching TRBD2. Germline V lookup: CDR1 MGHDK, CDR2 SYGVNS. Unmatched junction bases numbered 5, after V lost 4 bases and J lost 3 bases. This CDR3 contains 16 residues. The CDR3 bases are TGTGCCAGCAGTGGGACCGGGACTAGCGGCTACAATGAGCAGTTCTTC. Its protein is CASSGTGTSGYNEQFF.

This sequence joins TRBV28 and TRBJ2-4, with a possible D match to TRBD1 (6 bases). The CDR3 is 13 residues long. Germline CDR1 reads MDHEN; CDR2 reads SYDVKM. V was cut by 8 bases and J by 6 bases, with 14 bases left in between. CDR3 in amino acids: CASAGQPTNIQYF. For the CDR3, the DNA is TGTGCCAGCGCCGGACAGCCGACAAACATTCAGTACTTC.

V usage is TRBV18 and J usage is TRBJ2-5, with D possibly TRBD2 on 5 matching bases. Trimming took off 6 bases at V and 2 bases at J, with 7 bases between the two ends. Germline V gives CDR1 KGHSH, CDR2 LQKENI. The CDR3 consists of 12 residues. DNA for the CDR3: TGTGCCAGCTCGGGAGAACAAGAGACCCAGTACTTC. Its translation is CASSGEQETQYF.

The J gene is TRBJ2-3, the V gene TRBV28; D is undetermined. Trimming shortened V by 4 bases and J by 4 bases, and 0 bases separated the two germline ends. CDR1 and CDR2 (germline): MDHEN, SYDVKM. The CDR3 totals 10 residues. The chain's CDR3 is CASSSDTQYF. The CDR3 region has the DNA TGTGCCAGCAGTTCAGATACGCAGTATTTT. Supplemented by reference TRBV28 and TRBJ2-3, the full variable domain reads DVKVTQSSRYLVKRTGEKVFLECVQDMDHENMFWYRQDPGLGLRLIYFSYDVKMKEKGDIPEGYSVSREKKERFSLILESASTNQTSMYLCASSSDTQYFGPGTRLTVL.

This clone has just a few counts. The V call is TRBV6-6, the J call TRBJ2-7; weak D call: TRBD1 (6 bases). CDR1 and CDR2 from the germline V gene are MNHNY and SVGAGI (reference sequence). This CDR3 is built from 12 residues. The V end was cut by 6 bases, the J end by 5 bases, with 11 bases between. CDR3 residues: CASSRQVNEQYF. Here the CDR3 DNA reads TGTGCCAGCAGCCGACAGGTGAACGAGCAGTACTTC.

The chain recombines TRBV29-1 with TRBJ1-5; D might be TRBD1 (5 bases). Germline loops: CDR1 SQVTM, CDR2 ANQGSEA. Between the trimmed V and J ends, which lost 6 bases and 0 bases, there was a span of 9 bases. CDR3 size: 13 residues. In DNA, the CDR3 is TGCAGCGTGGGAAGGGGTAGCAATCAGCCCCAGCATTTT. It encodes CSVGRGSNQPQHF.